This T cell receptor (beta chain) was sequenced for a study of patients and donors after allogeneic stem cell transplantation. This clonotype was observed a handful of times. TCRdb re-called the RT-PCR reads with MiXCR, one entry per CDR3 protein. The sample lists some 880,000 distinct CDR3 sequences, around 17% occurring once. CDR3 length equals 16 residues. The TCR was taken from a human donor who was either an allogeneic HSCT recipient or a stem cell or donor lymphocyte infusion donor (not recorded which). It is not recorded whose cells these are; they may come from a transplant donor. Input material: blood, either unsorted or a sorted T cell fraction (not recorded which). This chain connects TRBV12-1 to TRBJ1-1; no DNA check was done on the table's D call, TRBD1. TRBV12-1 is recorded as a pseudogene. Here the CDR3 reads CASSFRDRHLNTEAFF. The CDR3 DNA reads TGTGCCAGCAGCTTCAGGGACAGACACCTGAACACTGAAGCTTTCTTT.